The TCR beta chain under discussion was sequenced for a study of shared clonotypes between healthy human individuals. Study results and limitations: Researchers found naive subsets generally carried larger estimated richness than memory subsets.

Genomic DNA (from each subset) was split evenly across several immunoSEQ plates. Here immunoSEQ multiplex PCR was the method, and the copy in TCRdb shows in-frame clones only, minus some. The profile covers 950,000 to 1,300,000 clones, with about 76% appearing a single time and 1.4% to 1.5% taken by the ten largest. In regard to this clone: The antigen is undetermined.

Trimming removed 0 bases from V and 0 bases from J, with 9 bases in between. Germline V gene data show CDR1 as WNHNN and CDR2 as SYGVQD (reference sequence). CDR3 length: 16 residues. This rearrangement joins TRBV10-1 to TRBJ1-3, with D hard to call. The sequenced sample was memory CD4+ T cells sorted from blood. Subset here: CD45RA-negative fraction. The source is a man between 18 and 29 years old in good health. CDR3 DNA sequence: TGCGCCAGCAGTGAGTCTTCGGGAAGCTCTGGAAACACCATATATTTT. Protein: CASSESSGSSGNTIYF.